One and the same sample provided the 25 T cell receptor beta chains below, sequenced in a study of CD8+ T cells in alopecia areata. cDNA prepared by RNA extraction and subsequent reverse transcription served as the template for sequencing. Method: immunoSEQ multiplex PCR; TCRdb's copy keeps in-frame clones and lacks some. The sample consists of about 160,000 clones, under 70% of them appearing once. The treatment here: oral pan-JAK inhibitor, 5-10 mg twice daily. Sequencing used CD4+ T cells sorted from blood, obtained at week 4, from a patient treated with tofacitinib. Source of these receptors: a human donor with alopecia areata.

A few counts support this clone. This chain uses TRBV7-2 with TRBJ2-7; 7 bases are a match to TRBD1. The V gene's germline CDR1 is SGHTA and CDR2 FQGNSA. J was trimmed by 6 bases and V by 3 bases; bases with no gene match: 5. CDR3 length: 13 residues. The CDR3 sequence is CASSFRQGSEQYF. CDR3 DNA: TGTGCCAGCAGCTTCCGACAGGGTTCCGAGCAGTACTTC.

The chain links TRBV2 to TRBJ2-1; D remains unclear. The CDR3 extends over 11 amino acids. The V and J ends lost 4 bases and 10 bases respectively, with 8 bases between them. CDR1 is SNHLY and CDR2 is FYNNEI in the germline V gene. Here the CDR3 reads CASSGDSEQFF. The DNA of the CDR3 is TGTGCCAGCAGTGGAGACTCGGAGCAGTTCTTC.

This chain joins TRBV18 and TRBJ1-1; a possible D gene is TRBD1 (5 bases). The CDR3 extends over 13 amino acids. Germline loops: CDR1 KGHSH, CDR2 LQKENI. The germline V and J ends were trimmed by 8 bases and 1 base, with 11 bases remaining between them. Here the CDR3 DNA reads TGTGCCAGCGGCCGACAGAAGAACACTGAAGCTTTCTTT. Its translation: CASGRQKNTEAFF.

The chain employs TRBV5-1 and TRBJ1-1, with 7 nucleotides matching TRBD1. Germline V gene sequence: CDR1 SGHRS, CDR2 YFSETQ. V lost 4 bases and J lost 1; bases outside the gene matches: 4. The CDR3 is 14 amino acids. The CDR3 loop reads CASSPQGPNTEAFF. The CDR3 DNA follows: TGCGCCAGCAGCCCACAGGGGCCGAACACTGAAGCTTTCTTT.

The chain has TRBV6-5 and TRBJ1-6, with unresolved D. The CDR3 loop spans 14 amino acids. Per germline, CDR1 MNHEY and CDR2 SVGAGI. The germline V and J ends were trimmed by 0 bases and 4 bases, with 4 bases remaining between them. CDR3 sequence (DNA): TGTGCCAGCAGTTACTCAGTTTATAATTCACCCCTCCACTTT. Amino acid sequence: CASSYSVYNSPLHF.

With regard to this clone: At one boundary the junction diverges from the germline segment, which might be a read error. This rearrangement joins TRBV15 to TRBJ2-7; either TRBD1 or TRBD2 may fit D (5 bases each). CDR3 length: 15 residues. Germline CDR1 and CDR2: LNHNV and YYDKDF (reference sequence). The CDR3 DNA sequence: TGTGCCACCAGCAGAGATAACGGGGCCTCCAACGAGCAGTACTTC. Translation gives CATSRDNGASNEQYF.

The V and J genes are TRBV4-1 and TRBJ2-6, with D perhaps matching TRBD2 (5 bases). The germline V gene encodes CDR1 MGHRA and CDR2 YSYEKL. V lost 4 bases and J 1 base, leaving 8 bases between the germline ends. The CDR3 has 15 residues. In DNA form, the CDR3 reads TGCGCCAGCAGCCTGGAGGTTTCTGGGGCCAACGTCCTGACTTTC. This translates into CASSLEVSGANVLTF.

This sequence joins TRBV25-1 and TRBJ2-3, with 7 bases aligning to TRBD1. Germline-derived CDR1 and CDR2 are MGHDK and SYGVNS. CDR3 size: 15 residues. The trim removed 6 bases at V and 4 bases at J, leaving 10 bases unmatched. The CDR3 is CASSPRPGGSDTQYF. The CDR3 DNA sequence: TGTGCCAGCAGCCCGCGCCCAGGGGGTTCAGATACGCAGTATTTT.

In this sample, this clone turned up a few times. This chain joins TRBV5-1 and TRBJ2-5; 9 bases map to TRBD2. Germline CDR1 SGHRS, CDR2 YFSETQ. The CDR3 totals 15 residues. Trimming removed 3 bases from V and 5 bases from J; junction bases left unmatched: 8. CDR3 nucleotides: TGCGCCAGCAGCTCGCTCAGCGGGGGGAGCGAGACCCAGTACTTC. Translating it yields CASSSLSGGSETQYF.

The V and J genes are TRBV6-5 and TRBJ1-6, with D maybe TRBD1 (5 bases). In germline, CDR1 is MNHEY, CDR2 SVGAGI. V was pared by 8 bases and J by 9 bases, with 14 bases between. The CDR3 has 13 residues. CDR3 amino acids: CASSPGTRSPLHF. CDR3 nucleotides: TGTGCCAGCTCGCCTGGGACTCGTTCACCCCTCCACTTT.

This clone was detected only a few times. The chain joins TRBV30 to TRBJ2-3, with TRBD1 as a possible D gene (6 bases). Germline-derived CDR1 and CDR2 are GTSNPN and SVGIG (reference sequence). The CDR3 extends over 13 amino acids. V dropped 4 bases and J dropped 4 bases, with 12 bases sitting between them. This CDR3 is CAWTTGRADTQYF. Here the CDR3 DNA reads TGTGCCTGGACGACAGGTCGCGCAGATACGCAGTATTTT.

This clone was seen only a few times. The chain joins TRBV9 to TRBJ2-5; D possibly matches TRBD1 or TRBD2 (5 bases each). There are 13 residues in the CDR3. V lost 1 base to trimming and J lost 6 bases, with 10 bases between them. The germline V gene encodes CDR1 SGDLS and CDR2 YYNGEE. The CDR3 DNA is TGTGCCAGCAGCGTACGGGACGCGCAGACCCAGTACTTC. Its translation: CASSVRDAQTQYF.

This rearrangement joins TRBV30 to TRBJ1-2; D perhaps matches TRBD1 (6 bases). Germline V gene sequence: CDR1 GTSNPN, CDR2 SVGIG (reference sequence). This CDR3 is 14 amino acids long. Between the trimmed V and J ends, which lost 4 bases and 6 bases, there was a span of 18 bases. The CDR3 loop reads CAWTYYDRNDGYTF. The CDR3 nucleotides read TGTGCCTGGACGTACTACGACAGGAATGATGGCTACACCTTC.

This clone has a handful of counts. The chain links TRBV7-9 to TRBJ1-1; D is unclear. This CDR3 spans 12 amino acids. V lost 0 bases to trimming and J lost 11 bases, with 10 bases between them. Germline V lookup: CDR1 SEHNR, CDR2 FQNEAQ (reference sequence). The CDR3 bases are TGTGCCAGCAGCTTAGCGCGAGTAACGGCTTTCTTT. This sequence encodes CASSLARVTAFF.

This clone showed up just a few times. Other DNA sequences from this sample encode an identical CDR3 as well. CDR3 region: CASSYGETQYF. CDR3 coding DNA: TGTGCCAGCAGTTACGGGGAGACCCAGTACTTC. The genes are TRBV6-5 and TRBJ2-5; D unclear. This CDR3 contains 11 residues. From germline, CDR1 is MNHEY and CDR2 SVGAGI. The V and J ends lost 2 bases and 5 bases respectively, with 3 bases between them.

As concerns this clone: Other DNA sequences from this sample encode an identical CDR3 as well. The chain uses TRBV29-1 and TRBJ2-6; no clear D gene. The germline gives CDR1 SQVTM, CDR2 ANQGSEA. V lost 5 bases, J lost 1 base, and 3 bases lay in between. The CDR3 spans 12 residues. CDR3 DNA sequence: TGCAGCGTTTCTTCTGGGGCCAACGTCCTGACTTTC. The encoded protein is CSVSSGANVLTF.

The J gene is TRBJ2-2, the V gene TRBV7-9, with D tentatively TRBD1 (5 bases). This CDR3 is 13 amino acids long. The germline V gene has CDR1 SEHNR and CDR2 FQNEAQ (reference sequence). V was shortened by 8 bases and J by 0 bases, with 7 bases between the two germline ends. The CDR3 nucleotides are TGTGCCAGCGGGGCGTCGAACACCGGGGAGCTGTTTTTT. Residues: CASGASNTGELFF.

The genes are TRBV15 and TRBJ1-2; TRBD1 might be the D (5 bases). Germline V gene sequence: CDR1 LNHNV, CDR2 YYDKDF (reference sequence). Trimming took off 8 bases at V and 4 bases at J, with 11 bases between the two ends. The CDR3 spans 12 residues. The CDR3 DNA is TGTGCCACCGGGGACGGATTCTATGGCTACACCTTC. It codes for CATGDGFYGYTF.

This clone turned up a few times. The V and J genes are TRBV30 and TRBJ1-3, with D unclear. Trimming pared 3 bases from V and 4 bases from J, leaving 10 bases between. The germline V gene encodes CDR1 GTSNPN and CDR2 SVGIG (reference sequence). The CDR3 runs 13 residues. The CDR3 loop reads CAWRYPAGNTIYF. The CDR3 DNA reads as TGTGCCTGGAGGTATCCCGCCGGAAACACCATATATTTT.

About this clone itself: Other DNA sequences within the sample encode an identical CDR3. CDR3 sequence reads: CSVRTGGNTEAFF. The CDR3 region has the DNA TGCAGCGTGCGGACAGGGGGAAACACTGAAGCTTTCTTT. V gene TRBV29-1 combines with J gene TRBJ1-1; 10 bases match TRBD1. V lost 6 bases to trimming and J lost 2 bases; unmatched junction nucleotides: 3. Germline-derived CDR1 and CDR2 are SQVTM and ANQGSEA. The CDR3 is made up of 13 amino acids.

The chain carries TRBV29-1 and TRBJ2-7; D possibly corresponds to TRBD1 (5 bases). CDR3 length: 11 residues. The germline V gene has CDR1 SQVTM and CDR2 ANQGSEA. V lost 5 bases and J lost 5, with 10 bases in between. The CDR3 DNA reads TGCAGCGTTCTTGTCAGGGACGAGCAGTACTTC. It codes for CSVLVRDEQYF.

This clone was seen a few times. The rearrangement uses TRBV10-3 and TRBJ1-5; the D is unclear. Trimming removed 0 bases from V and 6 bases from J, with 6 bases in between. Germline V gives CDR1 ENHRY, CDR2 SYGVKD. The CDR3 contains 13 residues. The CDR3 loop is CAISESTGQPQHF. The CDR3 bases are TGTGCCATCAGTGAGTCGACCGGTCAGCCCCAGCATTTT.

J is TRBJ1-4 and V is TRBV11-2; D is ambiguous. Between the trimmed V and J ends, which lost 5 bases and 8 bases, there was a span of 15 bases. The CDR3 length is 14 residues. Germline lookup yields CDR1 SGHAT and CDR2 FQNNGV. The CDR3 DNA follows: TGTGCCAGCAGCCGTACTAACAAGAGGGAAAAACTGTTTTTT. Protein product: CASSRTNKREKLFF.

This clone was detected once. The chain uses TRBV30 and TRBJ1-2, with 7 positions matching TRBD1. CDR1 is GTSNPN and CDR2 is SVGIG in the germline V gene (reference sequence). V lost 6 bases, J lost 4 bases, and 8 bases stayed unmatched. This CDR3 contains 13 residues. The CDR3 DNA follows: TGTGCCTGCACAGGGGTTCTAGGCTATGGCTACACCTTC. This encodes CACTGVLGYGYTF.

The chain uses TRBV29-1 and TRBJ2-1; 14 bases are a match to TRBD2. V shed 5 bases and J 9 bases; nucleotides not matched to a gene: 6. This CDR3 region has 14 residues. CDR1 SQVTM and CDR2 ANQGSEA come from the germline V gene. CDR3: CSVRGLAGVAEQFF. CDR3 nucleotides: TGCAGCGTTAGGGGACTAGCGGGGGTGGCTGAGCAGTTCTTC.